These T cell receptor beta chains were read from a single sample in a study of response to subunit inactivated influenza vaccine. TCRdb fed the RT-PCR reads into MiXCR, producing one record per CDR3 protein. Of 500,000 or so distinct CDR3 sequences in the sample, approximately 15% were seen once. Material: CD4+ T cells sorted from PBMCs, obtained roughly 24 months after vaccination. These receptors came from a man between 50 and 69 years old who received an inactivated influenza vaccine. CDR3s leave out the opening cysteine and the closing phenylalanine or tryptophan. Fields, in order: J gene, V gene, CDR3 protein.

TRBJ2-1,TRBV15,ATSSPWGEQF
TRBJ2-1,TRBV7-2,ASSLPGGGANEQF
TRBJ2-2,TRBV13,ASSPWGSANTGELF
TRBJ1-5,TRBV13,ASSNRGGPQH
TRBJ1-2,TRBV5-1,ASADLQGAYGYT
TRBJ1-2,TRBV3-1,ASRGTNANYGYT
TRBJ2-1,TRBV3-1,ASSQDRVGGLNEQF
TRBJ2-7,TRBV3-1,ASSLEGVGEQY
TRBJ2-7,TRBV6-1,ASSEAWRQELGGSYEQY
TRBJ1-1,TRBV20-1,SEYRQNTEAF
TRBJ2-3,TRBV3-1,ASSQDLQDTQY
TRBJ1-3,TRBV12-3/TRBV12-4,ASSPTGASGNTIY
TRBJ2-1,TRBV6-1,ASSGGDPSYNEQF
TRBJ2-4,TRBV29-1,SVALRLAKNIQY
TRBJ2-3,TRBV20-1,SARVPSGDTQY
TRBJ2-1,TRBV3-1,ASSQGDRGQEQF
TRBJ2-7,TRBV6-1,ASSKLLAGPYEQY
TRBJ2-7,TRBV21-1,ASSTRRYEQY
TRBJ2-1,TRBV7-2,ASSLGTTQF
TRBJ1-1,TRBV27,ASRPYRVEAF
TRBJ1-3,TRBV4-1,ASSQTRAGNTIY
TRBJ1-3,TRBV10-3,AISEMGGSGNTIY
TRBJ2-6,TRBV4-3,ASSQVLSGANVLT
TRBJ1-5,TRBV2,ASEGQGEQPQH
TRBJ2-1,TRBV20-1,SAPGLSYNEQF